These 2 T cell receptor beta chains came from one sample sequenced in a study of graft-versus-host responses after intestinal transplantation. These receptors' targets are unknown. TCRdb keeps only in-frame clones here, not all; method: immunoSEQ multiplex PCR. The data contain fewer than 120,000 clones, roughly 95% of them singletons. The starting material was unstimulated CD8+ T cells sorted from spleen or lymph node cells, obtained before intestinal transplant. The receptors derive from a human donor who received an intestinal transplant.

CDR3 in amino acids: CASSTQAGTTNYGYTF. CDR3 sequence (DNA): TGTGCCAGTAGTACCCAGGCGGGCACTACTAACTATGGCTACACCTTC. The chain carries TRBV19 and TRBJ1-2; the D is unclear. The V end was cut by 4 bases, the J end by 0 bases, with 15 bases between. Germline CDR1 reads LNHDA; CDR2 reads SQIVND (reference sequence). The CDR3 extends over 16 amino acids.

The chain couples TRBV29-1 to TRBJ2-1; D uncertain. The germline V gene has CDR1 SQVTM and CDR2 ANQGSEA. V was trimmed by 3 bases and J by 6 bases, leaving 15 bases between them. The CDR3 totals 14 residues. This chain's CDR3 is CSVEGWGSSNEQFF. The CDR3 nucleotides read TGCAGCGTTGAGGGTTGGGGATCTAGCAATGAGCAGTTCTTC.